These T cell receptor beta chains were read from a single sample in a study of T cells in tumors after PD-1 blockade. Libraries were prepared by immunoSEQ multiplex PCR; TCRdb keeps only in-frame clonotypes and omits some of them. The sample consists of roughly 60,000 clones, around four fifths of them appearing once. The specimen comprised PBMCs, sampled before anti-PD-1 treatment. These receptors all stem from a human donor with basal cell carcinoma. CDR3s leave out the opening cysteine and the closing phenylalanine or tryptophan. Not all rows give a size; the values are once, few, many and, for expanded clones, a class.

>TRBV30|few|TRBJ2-3
ACRTTDTQY
>TRBV3-1/TRBV3-2|once|TRBJ1-2
ASSQGRTAYGYT
>TRBV2|NA|TRBJ2-5
ASRVTGVGETQY
>TRBV7-7|NA|TRBJ2-2
ASSPRDSATGTGELF
>TRBV2|NA|TRBJ2-7
ASSDISYEQY
>TRBV6-4|NA|TRBJ1-2
ASSDHRAYT
>TRBV19|NA|TRBJ2-7
ASSIVQGIEQY
>TRBV6-4|NA|TRBJ2-1
ASSDSAGGLGSYNEQF
>TRBV6-1|few|TRBJ1-1
ASSEMWGGGTEAF
>TRBV7-6|NA|TRBJ2-1
ASSHGQGQYNEQF
>TRBV25-1|NA|TRBJ2-1
ASREQGTYNEQF
>TRBV5-5|NA|TRBJ1-5
ASSPGQGNQPQH
>TRBV5-5|NA|TRBJ2-3
ASSSFNRDRVLADTQY
>TRBV2|NA|TRBJ2-7
ASRWGGYEQY
>TRBV7-6|NA|TRBJ2-3
ASSLGGRAHTDTQY
>TRBV3-1/TRBV3-2|NA|TRBJ1-5
ASSLSSARGIQGNQPQH
>TRBV27|NA|TRBJ2-1
ASRTSGGWHEQF
>TRBV2|NA|TRBJ1-5
ASREQGAGNQPQH
>TRBV7-8|NA|TRBJ2-2
ASSSQGHGELF
>TRBV30|NA|TRBJ2-7
AWTAYTGVGEQY
>TRBV27|NA|TRBJ2-2
ASSATPVVNTGELF
>TRBV10-2|NA|TRBJ1-2
ASGQEPYGYT
>TRBV20-1|NA|TRBJ1-1
SAARGGAAF
>TRBV23-1|few|TRBJ1-2
ASSHVNGYT
>TRBV28|NA|TRBJ2-3
ASSGFAGGNTDTQY
>TRBV2|NA|TRBJ1-2
ASSEQAHSYGYT
>TRBV7-2|few|TRBJ1-1
ASSFKMNTEAF
>TRBV7-9|once|TRBJ2-3
ASTPSGISTDTQY
>TRBV29-1|NA|TRBJ2-7
SASYTYEQY
>TRBV19|NA|TRBJ1-6
ASSIGQRNSPLH
>TRBV30|NA|TRBJ1-2
AWTSPGQSYGYT
>TRBV9|NA|TRBJ2-6
ASSATLGSGANVLT
>TRBV18|few|TRBJ2-2
ASSPRTGINTGELF
>TRBV18|once|TRBJ1-1
ASSPYLTGDTEAF
>TRBV18|few|TRBJ2-7
ASSLQQGASYEQY
>TRBV27|NA|TRBJ2-1
ASSLRGPRPYNEQF